This TCR beta chain was sequenced for a study of blood T cell repertoires in COVID-19. Enrolled during active infection, Seattle patients were then followed longitudinally. In germline, CDR1 is GTSNPN, CDR2 SVGIG (reference sequence). This CDR3 region has 14 residues. V lost 5 bases and J lost 4; bases outside the gene matches: 8. Assay: immunoSEQ multiplex PCR; the TCRdb copy retains only in-frame clones and omits some. Of about 140,000 clones in the sample, less than 90% were seen once. The sequence derives from a human donor with COVID-19, enrolled during active disease. The donor label of this sample is uncertain. Sequencing used peripheral blood. The chain joins TRBV30 to TRBJ1-2; 9 bases align to TRBD1. The CDR3 DNA follows: TGTGCCTGGGAAGAACAGGGGGCGAGCTATGGCTACACCTTC. Protein product: CAWEEQGASYGYTF.